This T cell receptor (beta chain) comes out of a study of Ad26.COV2.S vaccination and SARS-CoV-2 variants. Study at large: The COV1001 Ad26.COV2.S trial arm included the donor.

Treatment in this sample: about 20 received Ad26.COV2.S at low or high dose, single or two shots; a few received placebo; per-sample allocation not given. On day 63 after the first injection, vaccine and placebo recipients gave samples. Donation came from an adult in Boston who was aged 18-55 years. The table came from immunoSEQ multiplex PCR; TCRdb's copy has only in-frame clones and leaves some out. The repertoire holds around 380,000 clones, with 75% to 90% as singletons. This clone was seen a few times. The antigen is unknown. The CDR3 is 12 amino acids. Per the germline V gene, CDR1 is SGHKS and CDR2 is YYEKEE (reference sequence). V lost 4 bases and J lost 9; bases outside the gene matches: 4. Study-level results: Possibly, TCR breadth and depth analyses underestimated total T cell responses. Reports say spike-specific CD8+ and CD4+ T cell responses covered substantial breadth after vaccination.

The rearrangement uses TRBV5-5 and TRBJ1-1, with TRBD1 matching 9 bases. Sample: peripheral blood, taken in a trial of Ad26.COV2.S vaccine versus placebo. The receptor's source is a person aged 18-60 years who received the Ad26.COV2.S COVID-19 vaccine or a placebo. CDR3 sequence: CASSAGQGKAFF. The CDR3 nucleotides read TGTGCCAGCAGCGCGGGACAGGGAAAAGCTTTCTTT.